The 27 T cell receptor beta chains presented below share a single source sample, sequenced in a study. TCRdb used MiXCR to reprocess the 5' RACE reads, holding one entry per CDR3 protein. Here the sample spans some 8,000 distinct CDR3 sequences, roughly half being singletons. The sample taken for sequencing was memory CD4+ T cells sorted from a lymph node. Subset described: memory CD4+ T cells, CD4+CD45RO+CD25-. The receptors were gathered from a female donor with breast cancer.

This clonotype turned up a few times. The chain joins TRBV7-2 to TRBJ2-7; perhaps TRBD1 as D (6 bases). The CDR3 length is 14 residues. V was trimmed by 4 bases and J by 4 bases, leaving 14 bases between them. Germline values: CDR1 SGHTA, CDR2 FQGNSA. The chain's CDR3 is CASSYYLQGYEQYF. For the CDR3, the DNA is TGTGCCAGCAGCTACTATTTACAGGGTTACGAGCAGTACTTC.

The chain recombines TRBV12-3 or TRBV12-4 with TRBJ1-6, with TRBD1 matching 7 bases. V lost 5 bases and J lost 12; bases outside the gene matches: 10. This CDR3 comprises 14 residues. In DNA form, the CDR3 reads TGTGCCAGCAGTCAAGGCGGACAGGCCCTACCCCTCCACTTT. This encodes CASSQGGQALPLHF.

The rearrangement joins TRBV20-1 to TRBJ2-7; D ambiguous. V was shortened by 6 bases and J by 2 bases, with 14 bases between the two germline ends. The CDR3 spans 13 residues. Germline CDR1 is DFQATT and CDR2 is SNEGSKA (reference sequence). CDR3 sequence: CSAGRTDTYEQYF. The CDR3 DNA reads TGCAGTGCCGGACGGACGGATACCTACGAGCAGTACTTC.

J is TRBJ2-3 and V is TRBV4-1, with D perhaps matching TRBD1 or TRBD2 (5 bases each). Germline-derived CDR1 and CDR2 are MGHRA and YSYEKL. The CDR3 sequence is 14 residues long. V dropped 5 bases and J dropped 2 bases, with 11 bases sitting between them. CDR3 DNA: TGCGCCAGCAGCGAGGGGACGAACACAGATACGCAGTATTTT. It encodes CASSEGTNTDTQYF.

CDR3 loop: CASSPGHLNGYTF. The CDR3 coding sequence is TGTGCCAGCAGCCCGGGACACCTTAATGGCTACACCTTC. V usage is TRBV7-3 and J usage is TRBJ1-2, with a weak D call TRBD1 (6 bases). The V end lost 5 bases, the J end lost 6 bases, and 13 bases lay between the germline ends. There are 13 residues in the CDR3. Germline CDR1 reads SGHTA; CDR2 reads FQGTGA.

There are a few counts of this clonotype. The genes are TRBV20-1 and TRBJ2-7; perhaps TRBD2 as D (5 bases). This CDR3 region has 15 residues. CDR1 is DFQATT and CDR2 is SNEGSKA in the germline V gene (reference sequence). The ends were cut back, 5 bases at V and 5 bases at J, with 22 bases in the middle. For the CDR3, the DNA is TGCAGTGCTCCCAATAACCTCGGGGTGGTTAACGAGCAGTACTTC. Encoded protein: CSAPNNLGVVNEQYF.

The chain carries TRBV4-1 and TRBJ2-5; maybe TRBD1 (7 bases). The length of the CDR3 is 16 residues. Germline assignment: CDR1 MGHRA and CDR2 YSYEKL. Trimming removed 3 bases at V and 3 bases at J, with 17 bases between. CDR3 loop: CASSQTGQGGEETQYF. CDR3 in DNA: TGCGCCAGCAGCCAGACAGGCCAGGGGGGCGAAGAGACCCAGTACTTC.

V is TRBV12-3 or TRBV12-4 and J is TRBJ1-5, with no clear D. The V end lost 3 bases, the J end lost 1 base, and 4 bases lay between the germline ends. The CDR3 sequence is 13 residues long. The CDR3 here is CASSFRSNQPQHF. The CDR3 DNA reads as TGTGCCAGCAGTTTTCGCAGCAATCAGCCCCAGCATTTT.

V and J are TRBV12-3 or TRBV12-4 and TRBJ1-4; the match to TRBD1 covers 12 bases. The trim removed 3 bases at V and 7 bases at J, leaving 6 bases unmatched. This CDR3 comprises 16 residues. CDR3 loop: CASSFGDRGRGEKLFF. CDR3 DNA sequence: TGTGCCAGCAGTTTTGGGGACAGGGGGCGCGGTGAAAAACTGTTTTTT.

The chain has TRBV5-1 and TRBJ2-4; D could derive from TRBD1 or TRBD2 (5 bases each). From germline, CDR1 is SGHRS and CDR2 YFSETQ. The CDR3 spans 15 residues. Between the trimmed V and J ends, which lost 4 bases and 8 bases, there was a span of 19 bases. DNA for the CDR3: TGCGCCAGCAGCGGGGGATTAAACATTGAGGACATTCAGTACTTC. Translation gives CASSGGLNIEDIQYF.

This chain connects TRBV28 to TRBJ2-7; no definite D call. The CDR3 loop spans 11 amino acids. The germline gives CDR1 MDHEN, CDR2 SYDVKM. Trimming left V 6 bases short and J 6 bases short, with 9 bases between. CDR3 sequence: CASRFYGEQYF. The CDR3 DNA sequence: TGTGCCAGCAGATTCTACGGCGAGCAGTACTTC. Full variable domain (remainder filled in from reference TRBV28 and TRBJ2-7): DVKVTQSSRYLVKRTGEKVFLECVQDMDHENMFWYRQDPGLGLRLIYFSYDVKMKEKGDIPEGYSVSREKKERFSLILESASTNQTSMYLCASRFYGEQYFGPGTRLTVT.

Comments on this clonotype: Mismatch with germline at one junction end may stem from a read error. This chain links TRBV11-1 with TRBJ2-3, with 8 bases lining up with TRBD2. Germline CDR1 is SGHAT and CDR2 is FQDESV (reference sequence). This CDR3 contains 15 residues. CDR3 nucleotides: TGTGCCAGCAGCAATACGGTTTCGGGAGGGGATACGCGGTATTTT. Residues: CASSNTVSGGDTRYF.

The gene calls are TRBV7-2 and TRBJ1-5; 8 positions agree with TRBD1. The ends lost 1 base at V and 3 bases at J; junction bases unmatched: 5. The CDR3 is made up of 16 amino acids. The V gene's germline CDR1 is SGHTA and CDR2 FQGNSA. CDR3 protein: CASSLDRTGHNQPQHF. The CDR3 DNA sequence: TGTGCCAGCAGCTTAGACCGGACAGGGCACAATCAGCCCCAGCATTTT.

J is TRBJ1-5 and V is TRBV12-3 or TRBV12-4; 7 nucleotides line up with TRBD1. V lost 1 base and J lost 6; bases outside the gene matches: 0. The CDR3 spans 13 residues. The CDR3 coding sequence is TGTGCCAGCAGTTTAGGACAGGGTCAGCCCCAGCATTTT. Translating gives CASSLGQGQPQHF.

The chain couples TRBV5-1 to TRBJ2-2, with D possibly matching TRBD1 (6 bases). The CDR3 is 14 residues long. Between the trimmed V and J ends, which lost 6 bases and 5 bases, there was a span of 14 bases. Per the germline V gene, CDR1 is SGHRS and CDR2 is YFSETQ. CDR3 sequence (DNA): TGCGCCAGCACCTCTCGCCAGGGGACCGGGGAGCTGTTTTTT. Translation: CASTSRQGTGELFF.

The rearrangement joins TRBV12-3 or TRBV12-4 to TRBJ2-1; 10 bases align to TRBD2. The CDR3 sequence is 13 residues long. With V trimmed by 7 bases and J by 9 bases, 6 bases remained unmatched. The CDR3 coding sequence is TGTGCCAGCATCCCTAGCGGGAGAAGTGAGCAGTTCTTC. Protein sequence: CASIPSGRSEQFF.

The chain couples TRBV10-3 to TRBJ2-3; D might be TRBD2 (5 bases). Trimming left V 6 bases short and J 1 base short, with 8 bases between. CDR1 ENHRY and CDR2 SYGVKD come from the germline V gene. This CDR3 comprises 13 residues. The DNA for the CDR3 is TGTGCCATCAGGTCCGGGGGCACAGATACGCAGTATTTT. It encodes CAIRSGGTDTQYF.

V usage is TRBV20-1 and J usage is TRBJ2-5, with D tentatively TRBD2 (7 bases). Between the trimmed V and J ends, which lost 6 bases and 4 bases, there was a span of 21 bases. The CDR3 consists of 15 residues. Germline CDR1 reads DFQATT; CDR2 reads SNEGSKA (reference sequence). Here the CDR3 DNA reads TGCAGTGCCTTGCTGGGCGGGAGAGGGGGAGAGACCCAGTACTTC. It codes for CSALLGGRGGETQYF.

The DNA of the CDR3 is TGTGCCAGCAGCTTGGAGAGGGGCACTGAAGCTTTCTTT. This codes for CASSLERGTEAFF. This rearrangement joins TRBV7-7 to TRBJ1-1; D may be TRBD1 (5 bases). Germline values: CDR1 SSHAT, CDR2 FNYEAQ (reference sequence). This CDR3 region has 13 residues. V lost 3 bases, J lost 4 bases, and 9 bases lay in between.

The J gene is TRBJ1-4, the V gene TRBV7-7, with D possibly being TRBD1 (5 bases). V gave up 5 bases and J gave up 3 bases, with 13 bases separating them. Germline values: CDR1 SSHAT, CDR2 FNYEAQ (reference sequence). This CDR3 is built from 15 residues. The CDR3 loop reads CASSPGRGSNEKLFF. CDR3 DNA sequence: TGTGCCAGCAGCCCGGGACGGGGCTCTAATGAAAAACTGTTTTTT.

CDR3 nucleotides: TGCAGTGCTAGAGATCTTAGGGGAATCAATCAGCCCCAGCATTTT. Its protein is CSARDLRGINQPQHF. The rearrangement links TRBV20-1 to TRBJ1-5, with D possibly TRBD1 on 5 matching bases. V lost 0 bases and J lost 3, with 12 bases in between. The CDR3 extends over 15 amino acids. From germline, CDR1 is DFQATT and CDR2 SNEGSKA (reference sequence).

This clonotype counts as large (0.1 to 1%). The chain has TRBV29-1 and TRBJ2-1; D is uncertain. The CDR3 extends over 15 amino acids. V lost 4 bases and J 0 bases, leaving 13 bases between the germline ends. Germline V gives CDR1 SQVTM, CDR2 ANQGSEA. CDR3 loop: CSVVPAAYSYNEQFF. CDR3 DNA sequence: TGCAGCGTTGTCCCGGCAGCCTACTCCTACAATGAGCAGTTCTTC.

CDR3 protein: CASSPPGLVRETQYF. In nucleotides, the CDR3 is TGTGCCAGCAGCCCACCTGGACTAGTCCGGGAGACCCAGTACTTC. The rearrangement uses TRBV7-2 and TRBJ2-5; 7 bases fit TRBD2. The germline V gene encodes CDR1 SGHTA and CDR2 FQGNSA. V lost 5 bases and J lost 5; bases outside the gene matches: 11. The CDR3 length is 15 residues.

V is TRBV5-1 and J is TRBJ2-7; D is perhaps TRBD2 (5 bases). V was clipped by 0 bases and J by 3 bases, with 10 bases between them. The CDR3 extends over 14 amino acids. From germline, CDR1 is SGHRS and CDR2 YFSETQ. CDR3 loop: CASSLAVGNYEQYF. The CDR3 region has the DNA TGCGCCAGCAGCTTGGCGGTCGGGAACTACGAGCAGTACTTC.

This clonotype was detected only once. The J gene is TRBJ1-1, the V gene TRBV28; D not certain. Germline-derived CDR1 and CDR2 are MDHEN and SYDVKM. This CDR3 contains 14 residues. Trimming left V 5 bases short and J 4 bases short, with 14 bases between. Here the CDR3 reads CASSQGPASTEAFF. CDR3 bases: TGTGCCAGCAGTCAAGGACCAGCGAGCACTGAAGCTTTCTTT.

CDR3 sequence (DNA): TGTGCCACCAAGGGGATGGGGAACACTGAAGCTTTCTTT. Protein product: CATKGMGNTEAFF. The rearrangement joins TRBV12-3 or TRBV12-4 to TRBJ1-1; a weak D match, TRBD1 (5 bases). V was clipped by 10 bases and J by 1 base, with 13 bases between them. CDR3 length: 13 amino acids.

This clonotype was picked up a small number of times. The V call is TRBV6-5, the J call TRBJ2-3; TRBD2 is a possible D gene (6 bases). This CDR3 contains 14 residues. Looked up from germline, CDR1 is MNHEY and CDR2 is SVGAGI. The V and J ends lost 6 bases and 2 bases respectively, with 12 bases between them. The CDR3 sequence: CASRRDWNTDTQYF. CDR3 in DNA: TGTGCCAGCAGGCGGGACTGGAACACAGATACGCAGTATTTT.